This TCR beta chain stems from a study of blood T cell repertoires in COVID-19. Original methodology: Reference gene primer amplification in the assay estimated nucleated cell counts. The method was immunoSEQ multiplex PCR; TCRdb's version includes in-frame clones alone and lacks a portion of them. That table is the source of V, J and clone size, and D and trimming were worked out from the DNA. The sample lists roughly 350,000 clones, 92% occurring once. Participants' reported clinical history set cohort assignment. V lost 2 bases to trimming and J lost 6 bases, with 13 bases between them. Looked up from germline, CDR1 is MNHEY and CDR2 is SVGAGI. This CDR3 has 14 residues.

The chain recombines TRBV6-5 with TRBJ1-2, with D possibly being TRBD1 (5 bases). The TCR was taken from a woman aged 30 to 39 who had recovered from COVID-19. Sequenced input: PBMCs or T cells enriched from blood (not recorded which). The CDR3 region is CASSYGGDVDGYTF. CDR3 nucleotide sequence: TGTGCCAGCAGTTACGGGGGGGACGTAGATGGCTACACCTTC.